What follows is one T cell receptor beta chain and its context. The sample belongs to a study of T cell changes during pregnancy in multiple sclerosis. The CDR3 length is 14 residues. In germline, CDR1 is MGHRA, CDR2 YSYEKL. Trimming took off 2 bases at V and 2 bases at J, with 9 bases between the two ends. Profiled with immunoSEQ multiplex PCR; TCRdb holds only in-frame clones, not every one. The sample holds more than 75,000 clones; approximately 94% are singletons and the top ten take more than 2%. Specimen: peripheral blood, collected in the third trimester of pregnancy. V is TRBV4-1 and J is TRBJ1-1; D possibly corresponds to TRBD1 (5 bases). The TCR was taken from a female donor with multiple sclerosis, enrolled in a pregnancy study. The DNA for the CDR3 is TGCGCCAGCAGCCAATATGACAGAAACACTGAAGCTTTCTTT. This translates into CASSQYDRNTEAFF.